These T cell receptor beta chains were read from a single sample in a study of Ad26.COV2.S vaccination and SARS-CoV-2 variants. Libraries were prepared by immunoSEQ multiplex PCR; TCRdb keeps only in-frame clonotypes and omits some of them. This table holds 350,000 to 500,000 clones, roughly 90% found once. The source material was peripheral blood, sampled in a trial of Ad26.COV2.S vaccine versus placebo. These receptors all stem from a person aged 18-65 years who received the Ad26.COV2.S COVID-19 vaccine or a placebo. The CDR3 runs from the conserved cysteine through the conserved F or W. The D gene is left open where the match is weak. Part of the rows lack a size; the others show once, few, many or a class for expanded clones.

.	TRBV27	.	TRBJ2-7	TGTGCCAGCATTACCCCGGGCGGTAAAATGGTCGAGCAGTACTTC	CASITPGGKMVEQYF
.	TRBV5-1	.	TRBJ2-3	TGCGCCAGCAGCCCCGGGGAGGTTCTGGCAGATACGCAGTATTTT	CASSPGEVLADTQYF
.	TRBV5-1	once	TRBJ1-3	TGCGCCAGCAGCTTGGGTGAACGAAAATCTGGAAACACCATATATTTT	CASSLGERKSGNTIYF
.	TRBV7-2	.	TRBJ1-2	TGTGCCAGCAGCTTACGGGGGCGAGCCTATGGCTACACCTTC	CASSLRGRAYGYTF
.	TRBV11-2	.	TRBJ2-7	TGTGCCAGCAGCCCACAACCAGACACCTCCTACGAGCAGTACTTC	CASSPQPDTSYEQYF
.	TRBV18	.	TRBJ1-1	TGTGCCAGCTCAAGACAGACATTGAACACTGAAGCTTTCTTT	CASSRQTLNTEAFF
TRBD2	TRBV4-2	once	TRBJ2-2	TGTGCCAGCAGCCAAGATCAGCAGCGGGGGGTCACCGGGGAGCTGTTTTTT	CASSQDQQRGVTGELFF
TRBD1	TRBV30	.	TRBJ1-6	TGTGCCCGCTCCGTGACGAGGACAGGGTCTTCACCCCTCCACTTT	CARSVTRTGSSPLHF
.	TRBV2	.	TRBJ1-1	TGTGCCAGCAGCTCGTTACCCGTCACTGAAGCTTTCTTT	CASSSLPVTEAFF
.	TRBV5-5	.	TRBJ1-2	TGTGCCAGCAGCTTGCTTGGAGACGCTACCTATGGCTACACCTTC	CASSLLGDATYGYTF
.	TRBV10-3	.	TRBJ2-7	TGTGCCATCAGTGAGCGGGGCAACTCCTACGAGCAGTACTTC	CAISERGNSYEQYF
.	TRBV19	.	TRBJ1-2	TGTGCCAGTAGTAAGGCCCAGACTGGCGATGGCTACACCTTC	CASSKAQTGDGYTF
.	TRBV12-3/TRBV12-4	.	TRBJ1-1	TGTGCCAGCAGTTTATTTAGCCGAGAAGCTTTCTTT	CASSLFSREAFF
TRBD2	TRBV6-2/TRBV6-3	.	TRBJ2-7	TGTGCCAGCAGTTACTCGGTAGCGGGGGGCTACGAGCAGTACTTC	CASSYSVAGGYEQYF
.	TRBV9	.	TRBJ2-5	TGTGCCAGCAGCGTAGATGTGGTATGGGAGACCCAGTACTTC	CASSVDVVWETQYF
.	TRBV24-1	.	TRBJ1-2	TGTGCCACCAGTGACCGATCGGTAGATGGCTACACCTTC	CATSDRSVDGYTF
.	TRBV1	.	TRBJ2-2	TGCACCAGCAGCCAAGTTGGTAGCAAGAGCACCGGGGAGCTGTTTTTT	CTSSQVGSKSTGELFF
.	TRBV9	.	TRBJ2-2	TGTGCCAGCAGCGTAGAGTTGGAGGGGCAAAAGGACACCGGGGAGCTGTTTTTT	CASSVELEGQKDTGELFF
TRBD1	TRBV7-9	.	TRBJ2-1	TGTGCCAGCAGCCCCCCCGCGGGACAGGGGTACAATGAGCAGTTCTTC	CASSPPAGQGYNEQFF
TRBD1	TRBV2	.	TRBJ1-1	TGTGCCAGCAGGGTACAGGGGGGGAACACTGAAGCTTTCTTT	CASRVQGGNTEAFF
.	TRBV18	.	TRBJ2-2	TGTGCCAGCTCACTAGGCCGAGGGGCGAACACCGGGGAGCTGTTTTTT	CASSLGRGANTGELFF
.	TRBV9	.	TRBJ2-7	TGTGCCAGCAGCGTAGGAGGGAACGACGAGCAGTACTTC	CASSVGGNDEQYF
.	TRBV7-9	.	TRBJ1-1	TGTGCCAGCAGCTCTCAGGGGCGGGACACTGAAGCTTTCTTT	CASSSQGRDTEAFF